The 23 T cell receptor beta chains reported below all come from one sample, sequenced in a study of T cells after yellow fever vaccination. TCRdb reanalysed the 5' RACE reads using MiXCR and keeps one entry per CDR3 protein. The sample holds 500,000 to 650,000 distinct CDR3 sequences, 10% to 15% seen once. Material: PBMCs, obtained on the day of the yellow fever booster vaccination. Source of these receptors: a man younger than 45 who received the YFV17D yellow fever vaccine.

This clonotype was observed a few times. The rearrangement joins TRBV10-3 to TRBJ2-3; possible D gene TRBD2, 6 bases. Trimming removed 3 bases from V and 4 bases from J, with 11 bases in between. The germline V gene encodes CDR1 ENHRY and CDR2 SYGVKD. The CDR3 totals 14 residues. CDR3 coding DNA: TGTGCCATCAGTGACTGGGGGGTGGCAGATACGCAGTATTTT. Protein product: CAISDWGVADTQYF.

V is TRBV6-2 or TRBV6-3 and J is TRBJ2-7, with 7 bases fitting TRBD1. Germline lookup yields CDR1 MNHEY and CDR2 SVGEGT. The CDR3 sequence is 16 residues long. With V trimmed by 0 bases and J by 2 bases, 7 bases remained unmatched. In DNA, the CDR3 is TGTGCCAGCAGTTACTCGAGAGGGGGCTCTACCTACGAGCAGTACTTC. This encodes CASSYSRGGSTYEQYF.

The rearrangement uses TRBV6-1 and TRBJ1-6, with D maybe TRBD1 (6 bases). V lost 7 bases, J lost 7 bases, and 20 bases lay in between. The CDR3 has 16 residues. Germline CDR1 and CDR2: MNHNS and SASEGT. The DNA of the CDR3 is TGTGCCAGCACAACCACCAAGGGGGGCTCGAATTCACCCCTCCACTTT. It codes for CASTTTKGGSNSPLHF.

This clonotype showed up just a few times. The gene calls are TRBV18 and TRBJ2-2; no reliable D call. V was cut by 10 bases and J by 1 base, with 13 bases left in between. Germline V gene lookup returns CDR1 KGHSH and CDR2 LQKENI. The CDR3 sequence is 14 residues long. The CDR3 sequence: CAMPSTGNTGELFF. For the CDR3, the DNA is TGTGCCATGCCATCGACCGGGAACACCGGGGAGCTGTTTTTT.

This clonotype was seen a few times. The genes are TRBV7-9 and TRBJ1-3, with D tentatively TRBD1 (6 bases). This CDR3 is 15 amino acids long. Trimming cost V 1 base and J 0 bases, with 7 bases left between them. Germline V CDR1 and CDR2: SEHNR, FQNEAQ (reference sequence). The CDR3: CASSLDRVSGNTIYF. The DNA for the CDR3 is TGTGCCAGCAGCTTAGACAGGGTCTCTGGAAACACCATATATTTT.

The chain is built from TRBV25-1 and TRBJ2-5; D remains unclear. CDR1 is MGHDK, CDR2 SYGVNS, per germline. With 1 base removed from V and 5 bases from J, the gap between germline ends came to 5 bases. The CDR3 sequence is 12 residues long. The CDR3 DNA is TGTGCCAGCAGTGAATTGGGGGAGACCCAGTACTTC. Amino acid sequence: CASSELGETQYF.

The rearrangement uses TRBV6-5 and TRBJ2-1, with D tentatively TRBD2 (5 bases). Germline V CDR1 and CDR2: MNHEY, SVGAGI. The germline V and J ends were trimmed by 0 bases and 0 bases, with 9 bases remaining between them. The CDR3 totals 16 residues. CDR3 residues: CASSYSAGSSYNEQFF. CDR3 sequence (DNA): TGTGCCAGCAGTTACTCGGCTGGGAGCTCCTACAATGAGCAGTTCTTC.

This clonotype came up a few times. The chain joins TRBV20-1 to TRBJ2-1, with D unclear. With 5 bases removed from V and 8 bases from J, the gap between germline ends came to 10 bases. CDR1 DFQATT and CDR2 SNEGSKA come from the germline V gene (reference sequence). The CDR3 extends over 11 amino acids. The CDR3 region is CSAPWVDEQFF. The CDR3, as DNA: TGCAGTGCTCCGTGGGTTGATGAGCAGTTCTTC.

This CDR3 is CASSPTGLWATNEKLFF. The CDR3 coding sequence is TGTGCCAGCAGTCCAACAGGGTTGTGGGCAACTAATGAAAAACTGTTTTTT. The V and J genes are TRBV2 and TRBJ1-4; TRBD1 is a possible D gene (6 bases). Germline lookup yields CDR1 SNHLY and CDR2 FYNNEI. Trimming stripped 5 bases from V and 0 bases from J, with 16 bases between. This CDR3 has 17 amino acids.

This clonotype turned up a few times. This rearrangement joins TRBV7-2 to TRBJ2-5, with 8 bases aligning to TRBD1. Losses at the gene ends were 5 bases for V and 4 bases for J; bases not matched to a gene: 9. The CDR3 loop spans 15 amino acids. Germline V lookup: CDR1 SGHTA, CDR2 FQGNSA. DNA of the CDR3: TGTGCCAGCAGCCGCTCCACTGGGACAGGAGAGACCCAGTACTTC. Its translation is CASSRSTGTGETQYF.

This clonotype was seen a handful of times. The chain employs TRBV25-1 and TRBJ2-5; 8 bases map to TRBD1. The CDR3 consists of 17 residues. The J segment lost 7 bases and the V segment lost 4 bases, leaving 17 bases of the junction unmatched. Germline values: CDR1 MGHDK, CDR2 SYGVNS. This CDR3 is CASSGAGTGPDRGTQYF. DNA of the CDR3: TGTGCCAGCAGTGGGGCAGGGACAGGCCCTGATAGGGGGACCCAGTACTTC.

This clonotype has only a few counts. The chain employs TRBV5-1 and TRBJ1-1, with D hard to call. The germline V gene encodes CDR1 SGHRS and CDR2 YFSETQ. The CDR3 runs 14 residues. V was pared by 0 bases and J by 4 bases, with 10 bases between. For the CDR3, the DNA is TGCGCCAGCAGCTTGGAAGGGAGTTCCACTGAAGCTTTCTTT. It translates to CASSLEGSSTEAFF.

CDR3 in amino acids: CASKARGDTYEQYF. The CDR3, as DNA: TGTGCCAGCAAAGCCCGTGGGGATACCTACGAGCAGTACTTC. This sequence joins TRBV7-9 and TRBJ2-7; the D is unclear. Germline CDR1 is SEHNR and CDR2 is FQNEAQ (reference sequence). Deletions cut 7 bases from V and 2 bases from J, with 15 bases between. The CDR3 consists of 14 residues.

This chain joins TRBV21-1 and TRBJ2-7; no check of the table's D call, TRBD2, against the DNA was made. TRBV21-1 constitutes a pseudogene. The CDR3 is 15 residues long. This CDR3 is CASIHRTSRSYEQYF. CDR3 coding DNA: TGTGCCAGCATCCACCGGACTAGTCGATCCTACGAGCAGTACTTC.

This clonotype came up a few times. The chain links TRBV7-2 to TRBJ2-7; D might be TRBD1 (7 bases). Germline V gives CDR1 SGHTA, CDR2 FQGNSA. The CDR3 sequence is 17 residues long. Deletions cut 0 bases from V and 3 bases from J, with 18 bases between. The CDR3, as DNA: TGTGCCAGCAGCTTAGCGCGGGACAGATACGGACTCTACGAGCAGTACTTC. It codes for CASSLARDRYGLYEQYF. Filled out from reference TRBV7-2 and TRBJ2-7, the complete variable domain reads GAGVSQSPSNKVTEKGKDVELRCDPISGHTALYWYRQSLGQGLEFLIYFQGNSAPDKSGLPSDRFSAERTGGSVSTLTIQRTQQEDSAVYLCASSLARDRYGLYEQYFGPGTRLTVT.

A few counts support this clonotype. The chain carries TRBV15 and TRBJ2-7; 9 nucleotides align to TRBD1. The CDR3 is 14 residues long. Germline values: CDR1 LNHNV, CDR2 YYDKDF (reference sequence). V shed 1 base, J shed 4 bases, and the junction held 2 bases outside the gene matches. This CDR3 reads CATSRGGQGYEQYF. The CDR3 DNA follows: TGTGCCACCAGCAGAGGGGGACAGGGATACGAGCAGTACTTC.

This clonotype appeared many times. The chain employs TRBV5-4 and TRBJ2-3; D remains ambiguous. This CDR3 has 13 amino acids. Per the germline V gene, CDR1 is SGHNT and CDR2 is YYREEE (reference sequence). Trimming removed 0 bases at V and 6 bases at J, with 8 bases between. The CDR3 sequence is CASSLGNEDTQYF. The CDR3 DNA reads as TGTGCCAGCAGCTTGGGAAACGAGGATACGCAGTATTTT.

V gene TRBV12-3 or TRBV12-4 combines with J gene TRBJ2-7, with D possibly matching TRBD1 (6 bases). V was pared by 1 base and J by 12 bases, with 16 bases between. The length of the CDR3 is 13 residues. In DNA form, the CDR3 reads TGTGCCAGCAGTTTAGGGGGACACCTGAGATCGTACTTC. Translated: CASSLGGHLRSYF.

V usage is TRBV4-2 and J usage is TRBJ2-7; 9 bases align to TRBD2. Trimming at V came to 0 bases and at J to 2 bases, leaving 8 bases not matched to a gene. Per the germline V gene, CDR1 is LGHNA and CDR2 is YNFKEQ. The CDR3 totals 17 residues. CDR3 nucleotides: TGTGCCAGCAGCCAAGATCACAGCGGGAGGTCCCCCTACGAGCAGTACTTC. Translation: CASSQDHSGRSPYEQYF.

In this sample, this clonotype turned up a few times. The rearrangement uses TRBV9 and TRBJ2-5; D not resolved. CDR1 and CDR2 (germline): SGDLS, YYNGEE. The CDR3 runs 15 residues. V was pared by 6 bases and J by 1 base, with 16 bases between. The CDR3 DNA is TGTGCCAGCACTCTTTCTGGCGGTCGCCAAGAGACCCAGTACTTC. As protein: CASTLSGGRQETQYF.

The chain recombines TRBV7-2 with TRBJ2-1, with D maybe TRBD2 (5 bases). V gave up 6 bases and J gave up 10 bases, with 13 bases separating them. This CDR3 region has 12 residues. Germline V gives CDR1 SGHTA, CDR2 FQGNSA. The CDR3 sequence: CASRQTSAEQFF. CDR3 DNA: TGTGCCAGCAGACAAACTAGTGCCGAGCAGTTCTTC.

In the case of this clonotype: Here the CDR3 omits its conserved ending phenylalanine or tryptophan, so a read error is the likely source. This sequence joins TRBV28 and TRBJ2-7; D possibly corresponds to TRBD1 (6 bases). Germline assignment: CDR1 MDHEN and CDR2 SYDVKM. The CDR3 extends over 15 amino acids. The V end was cut by 7 bases, the J end by 0 bases, with 16 bases between. The CDR3 sequence: CASTWGRAPSYEQYY. CDR3 coding DNA: TGTGCCAGCACCTGGGGGCGGGCCCCCTCCTACGAGCAGTACTAC.

The chain recombines TRBV19 with TRBJ2-2; D is perhaps TRBD2 (6 bases). V was pared by 6 bases and J by 5 bases, with 13 bases between. CDR1 and CDR2 from the germline V gene are LNHDA and SQIVND (reference sequence). The CDR3 loop spans 14 amino acids. The CDR3 nucleotides are TGTGCCAGTAGAGATCGCGGGACGACCGGGGAGCTGTTTTTT. Amino acid sequence: CASRDRGTTGELFF.